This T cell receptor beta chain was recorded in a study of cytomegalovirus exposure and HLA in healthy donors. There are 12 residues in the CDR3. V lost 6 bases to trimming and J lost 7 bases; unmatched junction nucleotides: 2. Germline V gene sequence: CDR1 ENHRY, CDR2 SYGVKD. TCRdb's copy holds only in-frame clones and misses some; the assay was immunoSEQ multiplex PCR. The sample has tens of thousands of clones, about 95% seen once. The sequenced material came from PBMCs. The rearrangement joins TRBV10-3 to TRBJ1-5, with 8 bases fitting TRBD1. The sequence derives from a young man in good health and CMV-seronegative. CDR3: CAIRDRDQPQHF. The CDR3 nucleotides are TGTGCCATCAGGGACAGGGACCAGCCCCAGCATTTT.